This passage covers 30 T cell receptor beta chains from one sample sequenced in a study of blood T cell repertoires in COVID-19 (dated by TCRdb to about 2020). To prepare the library, the immunoSEQ multiplex PCR assay was applied. TCRdb re-hosts the immuneACCESS table, in-frame sequences only. Its copies lack some clones; in the studies checked, an unresolved V gene accounts for under half of them, and the cause for the rest is not known. Here the sample has 150,000 or so clones; 90% occur a single time. The ten largest clones add up to around 17% of the sample. Sequenced input: peripheral blood. These receptors were obtained from a man aged 55 to 69 with active or convalescent COVID-19.

CDR3 amino acids: CASSLAGGGQAGSYEQYF. The CDR3 nucleotides are TGTGCCAGCAGCTTAGCGGGGGGGGGACAGGCCGGATCCTACGAGCAGTACTTC. This chain uses TRBV7-6 with TRBJ2-7; a weak D match, TRBD1 (8 bases). The CDR3 spans 18 residues. Trimming shortened V by 0 bases and J by 1 base, and 19 bases separated the two germline ends. The V gene's germline CDR1 is SGHVS and CDR2 FNYEAQ.

The V gene is TRBV3-1 (or the pseudogene TRBV3-2), the J gene TRBJ2-1; TRBD2 matches at 13 bases. V gave up 5 bases and J gave up 7 bases; unmatched junction bases: 8. Germline V lookup: CDR1 LGHDT, CDR2 YNNKEL (reference sequence). The CDR3 sequence is 16 residues long. CDR3 bases: TGTGCCAGCAGCTATAGCGGGACTAGCGGGACTAATGAGCAGTTCTTC. Translation: CASSYSGTSGTNEQFF.

This chain links TRBV10-2 with TRBJ2-3; D is possibly TRBD2 (6 bases). V shed 8 bases and J shed 2 bases, with 14 bases lying between them. Germline values: CDR1 WSHSY, CDR2 SAAADI. The CDR3 totals 14 residues. CDR3: CASEGAGITDTQYF. CDR3 DNA sequence: TGCGCCAGCGAGGGAGCGGGCATCACAGATACGCAGTATTTT.

The chain has TRBV25-1 and TRBJ1-1; tentative D call: TRBD1 (5 bases). This CDR3 is 14 amino acids long. CDR1 MGHDK and CDR2 SYGVNS come from the germline V gene. Trimming shortened V by 4 bases and J by 4 bases, and 13 bases separated the two germline ends. The CDR3 DNA reads TGTGCCAGCAGTGGGGCGGGGGGTAGCACTGAAGCTTTCTTT. This gives the protein CASSGAGGSTEAFF.

The V and J genes are TRBV4-2 and TRBJ2-3; 13 nucleotides match TRBD2. The CDR3 has 18 amino acids. V lost 0 bases and J lost 0; bases outside the gene matches: 3. Per germline, CDR1 LGHNA and CDR2 YNFKEQ. CDR3 nucleotide sequence: TGTGCCAGCAGCCAAGACGGGACTAGCGGGGCCAGCACAGATACGCAGTATTTT. Its protein product is CASSQDGTSGASTDTQYF.

This sequence joins TRBV6-5 and TRBJ1-1; D uncertain. Germline V CDR1 and CDR2: MNHEY, SVGAGI. This CDR3 is 13 amino acids long. Trimming shortened V by 8 bases and J by 6 bases, and 16 bases separated the two germline ends. The CDR3 DNA reads TGTGCCAGCCAGCGTCCGGGTAGCGCTGAAGCTTTCTTT. Its protein product is CASQRPGSAEAFF.

This chain joins TRBV27 and TRBJ2-2; tentative D call: TRBD2 (5 bases). Germline values: CDR1 MNHEY, CDR2 SMNVEV (reference sequence). The CDR3 sequence is 16 residues long. Trimming pared 6 bases from V and 1 base from J, leaving 15 bases between. This chain's CDR3 is CASSQISAGNTGELFF. CDR3 DNA sequence: TGTGCCAGCAGCCAAATCTCCGCGGGGAACACCGGGGAGCTGTTTTTT.

This clone was counted between two and nine times. V usage is TRBV2 and J usage is TRBJ1-2; 11 bases match TRBD1. V gave up 6 bases and J gave up 8 bases; unmatched junction bases: 2. The CDR3 contains 12 residues. Germline CDR1 and CDR2: SNHLY and FYNNEI. The chain's CDR3 is CASRGQGDGYTF. In DNA form, the CDR3 reads TGTGCCAGCAGGGGACAGGGGGACGGCTACACCTTC.

A single count supports this clone. This chain uses TRBV6-5 with TRBJ1-1, with TRBD1 identical over 8 bases. This CDR3 is built from 16 residues. The germline CDR1 and CDR2 sequences are MNHEY and SVGAGI. The ends lost 0 bases at V and 4 bases at J; junction bases unmatched: 7. The CDR3 sequence is CASSYSRDRLFTEAFF. Here the CDR3 DNA reads TGTGCCAGCAGTTACTCGCGGGACAGGTTGTTCACTGAAGCTTTCTTT.

V gene TRBV12-3 or TRBV12-4 combines with J gene TRBJ2-5; 8 bases are shared with TRBD2. The CDR3 covers 13 residues. Trimming removed 7 bases from V and 5 bases from J; junction bases left unmatched: 6. The CDR3 loop reads CASTGRARETQYF. The CDR3 nucleotides are TGTGCCAGCACCGGGAGGGCCCGGGAGACCCAGTACTTC.

The V call is TRBV6-2 or TRBV6-3, the J call TRBJ1-3; D is unclear. CDR1 and CDR2 (germline): MNHEY, SVGEGT. Trimming removed 6 bases at V and 0 bases at J, with 15 bases between. The CDR3 covers 16 residues. CDR3 in amino acids: CASSSPTRNSGNTIYF. As DNA, the CDR3 is TGTGCCAGCAGCTCTCCGACGAGGAACTCTGGAAACACCATATATTTT.

V is TRBV7-6 and J is TRBJ2-5, with TRBD2 matching over 12 bases. V was pared by 4 bases and J by 7 bases, with 13 bases of the junction left unmatched. The CDR3 sequence is 17 residues long. Germline CDR1 and CDR2: SGHVS and FNYEAQ. In DNA, the CDR3 is TGTGCCAGCAGCTCCTCGGTAGGGACTAGCGGGCTCGTGACCCAGTACTTC. Its translation is CASSSSVGTSGLVTQYF. The complete variable domain, with remaining parts taken from reference TRBV7-6 and TRBJ2-5, reads GAGVSQSPRYKVTKRGQDVALRCDPISGHVSLYWYRQALGQGPEFLTYFNYEAQQDKSGLPNDRFSAERPEGSISTLTIQRTEQRDSAMYRCASSSSVGTSGLVTQYFGPGTRLLVL.

V and J are TRBV3-1 (or the pseudogene TRBV3-2) and TRBJ2-5, with 8 bases that match TRBD2. Germline V gives CDR1 LGHDT, CDR2 YNNKEL (reference sequence). J lost 2 bases, V lost 1 base, and 3 bases had no gene match. The CDR3 contains 15 residues. CDR3 bases: TGTGCCAGCAGCCAAGTCGGGGGGGTACAAGAGACCCAGTACTTC. It yields the protein CASSQVGGVQETQYF.

V and J are TRBV2 and TRBJ1-2; 8 nucleotides match TRBD1. Germline V lookup: CDR1 SNHLY, CDR2 FYNNEI. The CDR3 is made up of 14 amino acids. Unmatched junction bases numbered 13, after V lost 8 bases and J lost 8 bases. The CDR3 spells CASSRSQGALGYTF. The CDR3 nucleotides are TGTGCCAGCTCGAGGTCGCAGGGGGCCTTAGGCTACACCTTC. The whole variable domain, remainder taken from reference TRBV2 and TRBJ1-2, is EPEVTQTPSHQVTQMGQEVILRCVPISNHLYFYWYRQILGQKVEFLVSFYNNEISEKSEIFDDQFSVERPDGSNFTLKIRSTKLEDSAMYFCASSRSQGALGYTFGSGTRLTVV.

V usage is TRBV18 and J usage is TRBJ2-7; 12 nucleotides line up with TRBD1. Germline V gives CDR1 KGHSH, CDR2 LQKENI. This CDR3 spans 16 amino acids. V was pared by 5 bases and J by 4 bases, with 9 bases of the junction left unmatched. The CDR3 protein is CASSLPGQGALYEQYF. In nucleotides, the CDR3 is TGTGCCAGCTCATTGCCGGGACAGGGGGCTTTGTACGAGCAGTACTTC.

CDR3 in amino acids: CASSPLAGGPSSYNEQFF. The CDR3 region has the DNA TGTGCCAGCAGCCCTCTAGCGGGAGGGCCCTCCTCCTACAATGAGCAGTTCTTC. The chain combines TRBV3-1 (or the pseudogene TRBV3-2) with TRBJ2-1; the match to TRBD2 covers 12 bases. The CDR3 has 18 amino acids. CDR1 is LGHDT and CDR2 is YNNKEL in the germline V gene (reference sequence). After removal of 4 bases from V and 0 bases from J, the junction contained 7 bases not matched to a gene.

The V call is TRBV3-1 (or the pseudogene TRBV3-2), the J call TRBJ1-1; tentatively, D is TRBD1 (6 bases). CDR3 length: 16 amino acids. V lost 0 bases and J 1 base, leaving 12 bases between the germline ends. Germline V gene sequence: CDR1 LGHDT, CDR2 YNNKEL (reference sequence). The DNA of the CDR3 is TGTGCCAGCAGCCAAGATAAGGGGGACGGGAACACTGAAGCTTTCTTT. Translation: CASSQDKGDGNTEAFF.

This chain connects TRBV4-1 to TRBJ2-7; a possible D gene is TRBD2 (5 bases). Germline CDR1 MGHRA, CDR2 YSYEKL. V lost 0 bases to trimming and J lost 3 bases, with 9 bases between them. The CDR3 extends over 14 amino acids. Here the CDR3 reads CASSQERRFYEQYF. CDR3 DNA: TGCGCCAGCAGCCAAGAAAGGAGGTTCTACGAGCAGTACTTC.

The chain is built from TRBV5-4 and TRBJ1-1; the D gene is possibly TRBD1 (5 bases). V lost 7 bases to trimming and J lost 1 base, with 23 bases between them. Germline V gene sequence: CDR1 SGHNT, CDR2 YYREEE (reference sequence). This CDR3 has 17 amino acids. CDR3 nucleotide sequence: TGTGCCAGCTTCTCTCGGGAGGGGTATCGCAGGAACACTGAAGCTTTCTTT. It yields the protein CASFSREGYRRNTEAFF.

V and J are TRBV7-9 and TRBJ1-6, with unresolved D. The CDR3 is 12 amino acids. Trimming stripped 3 bases from V and 9 bases from J, with 6 bases between. Germline lookup yields CDR1 SEHNR and CDR2 FQNEAQ (reference sequence). CDR3 sequence reads: CASSFPRSPLHF. The CDR3 coding sequence is TGTGCCAGCAGCTTTCCGCGTTCACCCCTCCACTTT.

This chain connects TRBV6-5 to TRBJ1-3; D might be TRBD1 (6 bases). Trimming stripped 5 bases from V and 1 base from J, with 12 bases between. From germline, CDR1 is MNHEY and CDR2 SVGAGI. The CDR3 runs 15 residues. This CDR3 is CASSQQQGSGNTIYF. For the CDR3, the DNA is TGTGCCAGCAGTCAACAACAGGGATCTGGAAACACCATATATTTT.

The chain recombines TRBV3-1 (or the pseudogene TRBV3-2) with TRBJ1-2; 7 bases match TRBD1. The CDR3 length is 15 residues. The junction had 4 bases not matched to a gene; V was cut back by 1 base and J by 2 bases. Germline V gene sequence: CDR1 LGHDT, CDR2 YNNKEL (reference sequence). The CDR3 spells CASSQAGQINYGYTF. In DNA, the CDR3 is TGTGCCAGCAGCCAAGCGGGACAGATAAACTATGGCTACACCTTC.

This clone showed up just once. This rearrangement joins TRBV29-1 to TRBJ1-2; unclear D gene. Germline V gene sequence: CDR1 SQVTM, CDR2 ANQGSEA. V lost 1 base and J lost 4, with 4 bases in between. CDR3 length equals 11 residues. The CDR3: CSVEGSYGYTF. The CDR3 nucleotides read TGCAGCGTTGAAGGCAGCTATGGCTACACCTTC.

Points on this clone: The same CDR3 arises from other DNA sequences in this sample as well. The gene calls are TRBV3-1 (or the pseudogene TRBV3-2) and TRBJ1-3, with D possibly being TRBD1 (6 bases). V shed 4 bases and J shed 1 base, with 11 bases lying between them. The CDR3 is 15 amino acids. Germline assignment: CDR1 LGHDT and CDR2 YNNKEL (reference sequence). The CDR3 DNA sequence: TGTGCCAGCAGCCCAGGCACAGGGTCTGGAAACACCATATATTTT. This codes for CASSPGTGSGNTIYF.

This chain uses TRBV6-5 with TRBJ1-5; D perhaps matches TRBD1 (5 bases). The CDR3 runs to 13 residues. Germline CDR1 MNHEY, CDR2 SVGAGI. V lost 5 bases and J 7 bases, leaving 12 bases between the germline ends. The CDR3 loop is CASSPGGVQPQHF. CDR3 bases: TGTGCCAGCAGTCCGGGGGGGGTCCAGCCCCAGCATTTT.

CDR3 residues: CSARQGETQYF. The CDR3 region has the DNA TGCAGCGCAAGACAGGGAGAGACCCAGTACTTC. V usage is TRBV29-1 and J usage is TRBJ2-5, with 7 positions matching TRBD1. Germline CDR1 SQVTM, CDR2 ANQGSEA. Germline trimming cut 7 bases from V and 4 bases from J; bases unmatched to any gene: 3. This CDR3 is built from 11 residues.

The CDR3 loop reads CSLAGIYEQYF. The CDR3 bases are TGCAGTTTAGCGGGTATCTACGAGCAGTACTTC. The chain combines TRBV20-1 with TRBJ2-7; TRBD2 matches at 7 bases. The CDR3 consists of 11 residues. CDR1 is DFQATT, CDR2 SNEGSKA, per germline (reference sequence). Trimming removed 8 bases from V and 3 bases from J; junction bases left unmatched: 4.

V usage is TRBV6-5 and J usage is TRBJ2-2; no clear D gene. The CDR3 covers 14 residues. Germline assignment: CDR1 MNHEY and CDR2 SVGAGI. Trimming stripped 6 bases from V and 2 bases from J, with 10 bases between. The CDR3 sequence is CASRDTVNTGELFF. CDR3 bases: TGTGCCAGCAGAGACACCGTTAACACCGGGGAGCTGTTTTTT.

This chain uses TRBV19 with TRBJ1-1, with D possibly TRBD1 on 5 matching bases. Trimming took 6 bases from V and 6 from J, leaving 14 bases between them. Germline loops: CDR1 LNHDA, CDR2 SQIVND (reference sequence). The CDR3 has 13 amino acids. CDR3 bases: TGTGCCAGTAGAGGACCGCCGGGGGCTGAAGCTTTCTTT. Amino acid sequence: CASRGPPGAEAFF.

This clone was recorded once. This sequence joins TRBV14 and TRBJ1-2; D not resolved. Trimming removed 2 bases from V and 4 bases from J, with 14 bases in between. Per the germline V gene, CDR1 is SGHDN and CDR2 is FVKESK. The CDR3 is 15 residues long. In DNA form, the CDR3 reads TGTGCCAGCAGCCAAAACTTCCCGTTAACCTATGGCTACACCTTC. Translated, it gives CASSQNFPLTYGYTF.